The 17 T cell receptor beta chains in this list originate from one sample, sequenced in a study of shared clonotypes between healthy human individuals. Some clones are missing from TCRdb's copy, which holds only in-frame ones; the method was immunoSEQ multiplex PCR. The table has fewer than 550,000 clones, roughly 79% seen once. What was sequenced was PBMCs. All receptors come from a woman in her forties in good health. Some clones in this sample may be carry-over from other donors' samples.

The gene calls are TRBV7-9 and TRBJ2-1, with TRBD2 matching 13 bases. Trimming cost V 3 bases and J 10 bases; bases outside gene matches: 15. The CDR3 contains 18 residues. Germline loops: CDR1 SEHNR, CDR2 FQNEAQ (reference sequence). The CDR3 DNA reads as TGTGCCAGCAGCTTTCAGTACCGAGGACTAGCGGGAGACCGGGAGCAGTTCTTC. It codes for CASSFQYRGLAGDREQFF.

This chain connects TRBV5-6 to TRBJ1-4; TRBD1 matches 8 bases. The CDR3 runs 15 residues. Germline CDR1 is SGHDT and CDR2 is YYEEEE. V shed 4 bases, J shed 5 bases, and the junction held 7 bases outside the gene matches. The CDR3 DNA sequence: TGTGCCAGCAGCCTCCAGGGGGCCGGGAATGAAAAACTGTTTTTT. It encodes CASSLQGAGNEKLFF.

V usage is TRBV6-5 and J usage is TRBJ2-4, with a possible D match to TRBD2 (7 bases). With 8 bases removed from V and 3 bases from J, the gap between germline ends came to 11 bases. The germline gives CDR1 MNHEY, CDR2 SVGAGI. CDR3 length: 13 amino acids. DNA for the CDR3: TGTGCCAGCGCGGGGGCGGGCAAAAACATTCAGTACTTC. This translates into CASAGAGKNIQYF.

In nucleotides, the CDR3 is TGTGCCAGCAGTCCAGGGGCTTCGAACACTGAAGCTTTCTTT. It translates to CASSPGASNTEAFF. This chain joins TRBV7-9 and TRBJ1-1, with D perhaps matching TRBD1 (6 bases). V lost 6 bases and J lost 1, with 12 bases in between. Germline CDR1 reads SEHNR; CDR2 reads FQNEAQ (reference sequence). The CDR3 covers 14 residues.

The rearrangement links TRBV4-2 to TRBJ1-1; D may be TRBD1 (6 bases). This CDR3 is 15 amino acids long. Germline values: CDR1 LGHNA, CDR2 YNFKEQ. Trimming pared 4 bases from V and 0 bases from J, leaving 12 bases between. CDR3 sequence (DNA): TGTGCCAGCAGCCTTTTGCAGGGGCTGAACACTGAAGCTTTCTTT. Translation: CASSLLQGLNTEAFF.

The chain has TRBV29-1 and TRBJ2-7; 9 bases match TRBD2. The CDR3 totals 14 residues. CDR1 SQVTM and CDR2 ANQGSEA come from the germline V gene. Germline trimming cut 7 bases from V and 6 bases from J; bases unmatched to any gene: 13. CDR3 sequence: CSAAVWGGGAEQYF. CDR3 coding DNA: TGCAGCGCCGCCGTTTGGGGCGGGGGGGCCGAGCAGTACTTC.

The rearrangement links TRBV4-3 to TRBJ2-5; 8 bases match TRBD2. Germline V gene sequence: CDR1 LGHNA, CDR2 YSLEER. The V gene end was trimmed by 4 bases and the J gene end by 5 bases; junction bases not matched to a gene: 9. This CDR3 has 15 amino acids. CDR3 in DNA: TGCGCCAGCAGCCCCGGGACGGGAGGGCTTGAGACCCAGTACTTC. Encoded protein: CASSPGTGGLETQYF.

The chain has TRBV27 and TRBJ2-3, with 7 bases aligning to TRBD2. From germline, CDR1 is MNHEY and CDR2 SMNVEV (reference sequence). There are 19 residues in the CDR3. V shed 5 bases and J 5 bases; nucleotides not matched to a gene: 22. CDR3 in DNA: TGTGCCAGCAGTCCCCAGCCCTACCCCGGACTAGGAGGAGTAGATACGCAGTATTTT. Translation: CASSPQPYPGLGGVDTQYF.

The chain employs TRBV5-1 and TRBJ2-5; TRBD2 agrees at 9 bases. V lost 4 bases to trimming and J lost 5 bases; unmatched junction nucleotides: 12. The germline V gene encodes CDR1 SGHRS and CDR2 YFSETQ. There are 16 residues in the CDR3. The CDR3 sequence is CASSPTAGGISETQYF. CDR3 DNA sequence: TGCGCCAGCAGCCCGACGGCGGGAGGGATAAGCGAGACCCAGTACTTC.

The rearrangement uses TRBV25-1 and TRBJ1-4; D might be TRBD1 (5 bases). Germline CDR1 MGHDK, CDR2 SYGVNS. Deletions cut 5 bases from V and 5 bases from J, with 15 bases between. The CDR3 loop spans 15 amino acids. In DNA form, the CDR3 reads TGTGCCAGCAGTCCCGCCGGGGGTGGGAATGAAAAACTGTTTTTT. The encoded protein is CASSPAGGGNEKLFF.

V is TRBV6-5 and J is TRBJ1-1; D gene uncertain. V gave up 6 bases and J gave up 3 bases, with 14 bases separating them. Germline lookup yields CDR1 MNHEY and CDR2 SVGAGI. The CDR3 spans 14 residues. The CDR3, as DNA: TGTGCCAGCAGCCTCGTTGGGGTGGACACTGAAGCTTTCTTT. It encodes CASSLVGVDTEAFF.

V gene TRBV15 combines with J gene TRBJ2-5; 9 nucleotides agree with TRBD1. There are 14 residues in the CDR3. Germline-derived CDR1 and CDR2 are LNHNV and YYDKDF (reference sequence). V lost 5 bases to trimming and J lost 4 bases; unmatched junction nucleotides: 5. This chain's CDR3 is CATSGDREIETQYF. The CDR3 coding sequence is TGTGCCACCAGCGGGGACAGGGAGATAGAGACCCAGTACTTC.

The CDR3 reads CASIGRNTEAFF. In DNA, the CDR3 is TGTGCCAGCATCGGACGGAACACTGAAGCTTTCTTT. The J gene is TRBJ1-1, the V gene TRBV25-1; D is undetermined. V lost 7 bases to trimming and J lost 1 base, with 7 bases between them. CDR3 size: 12 residues. Germline V gene data show CDR1 as MGHDK and CDR2 as SYGVNS.

The chain has TRBV7-9 and TRBJ2-7; the D is unclear. This CDR3 is built from 15 residues. V lost 6 bases to trimming and J lost 0 bases, with 15 bases between them. Germline V gene data show CDR1 as SEHNR and CDR2 as FQNEAQ (reference sequence). The CDR3: CASSGDITTSYEQYF. CDR3 coding DNA: TGTGCCAGCAGTGGTGATATTACCACCTCCTACGAGCAGTACTTC.

The rearrangement uses TRBV19 and TRBJ2-7, with D tentatively TRBD2 (5 bases). Germline V gene lookup returns CDR1 LNHDA and CDR2 SQIVND (reference sequence). The ends were cut back, 3 bases at V and 3 bases at J, with 15 bases in the middle. This CDR3 comprises 15 residues. The CDR3 is CASSMEVGGYYEQYF. CDR3 bases: TGTGCCAGTAGTATGGAGGTTGGTGGGTACTACGAGCAGTACTTC.

The V gene is TRBV15, the J gene TRBJ2-1; 11 bases are a match to TRBD2. Germline lookup yields CDR1 LNHNV and CDR2 YYDKDF (reference sequence). The CDR3 consists of 14 residues. Germline trimming cut 3 bases from V and 7 bases from J; bases unmatched to any gene: 2. The CDR3 spells CATSRSSGRNEQFF. CDR3 coding DNA: TGTGCCACCAGCAGGTCTAGCGGGAGGAATGAGCAGTTCTTC.

The sample holds a few counts of this clone. The chain couples TRBV6-5 to TRBJ1-5; TRBD1 is a possible D gene (5 bases). Germline V gene sequence: CDR1 MNHEY, CDR2 SVGAGI. This CDR3 is 15 amino acids long. Trimming shortened V by 2 bases and J by 1 base, and 9 bases separated the two germline ends. The CDR3 DNA follows: TGTGCCAGCAGTTACACGGGGGGGAGCAATCAGCCCCAGCATTTT. Amino acids: CASSYTGGSNQPQHF.